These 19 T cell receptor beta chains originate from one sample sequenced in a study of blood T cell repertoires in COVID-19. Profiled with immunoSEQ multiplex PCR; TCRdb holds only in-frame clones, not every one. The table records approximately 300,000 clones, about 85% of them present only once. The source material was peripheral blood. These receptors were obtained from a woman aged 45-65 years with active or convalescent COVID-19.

For the CDR3, the DNA is TGTGCCACCCCGACAGGGGAATTATACAATGAGCAGTTCTTC. Translated: CATPTGELYNEQFF. The chain joins TRBV7-9 to TRBJ2-1; TRBD1 matches at 8 bases. V lost 10 bases and J lost 4; bases outside the gene matches: 9. CDR3 length: 14 amino acids. Germline V gene sequence: CDR1 SEHNR, CDR2 FQNEAQ (reference sequence).

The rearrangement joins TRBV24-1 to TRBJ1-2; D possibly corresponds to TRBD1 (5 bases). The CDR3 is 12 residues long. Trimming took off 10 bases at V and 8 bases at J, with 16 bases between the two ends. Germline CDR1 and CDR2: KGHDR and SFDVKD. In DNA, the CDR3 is TGTGCCACATGGGGCCTCTCTACCGGCTACACCTTC. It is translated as CATWGLSTGYTF.

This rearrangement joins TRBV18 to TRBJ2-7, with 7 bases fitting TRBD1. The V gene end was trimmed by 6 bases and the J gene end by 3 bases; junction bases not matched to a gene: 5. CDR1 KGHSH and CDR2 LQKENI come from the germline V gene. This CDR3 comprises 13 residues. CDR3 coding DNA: TGTGCCAGCTCGGGCACAGGGGTCTACGAGCAGTACTTC. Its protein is CASSGTGVYEQYF.

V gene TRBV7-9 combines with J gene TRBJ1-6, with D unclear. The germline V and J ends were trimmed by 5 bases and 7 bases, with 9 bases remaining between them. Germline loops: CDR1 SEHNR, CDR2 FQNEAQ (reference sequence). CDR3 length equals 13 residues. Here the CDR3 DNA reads TGTGCCAGCAGCCGCACGGAGAATTCACCCCTCCACTTT. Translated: CASSRTENSPLHF. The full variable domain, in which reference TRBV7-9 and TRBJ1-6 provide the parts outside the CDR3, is DTGVSQNPRHKITKRGQNVTFRCDPISEHNRLYWYRQTLGQGPEFLTYFQNEAQLEKSRLLSDRFSAERPKGSFSTLEIQRTEQGDSAMYLCASSRTENSPLHFGNGTRLTVT.

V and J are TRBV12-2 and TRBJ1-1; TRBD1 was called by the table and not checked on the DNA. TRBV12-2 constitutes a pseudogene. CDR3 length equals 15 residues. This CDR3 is CASRLAVQENTEAFF. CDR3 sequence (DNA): TGTGCAAGTCGCTTAGCTGTACAGGAGAACACTGAAGCTTTCTTT.

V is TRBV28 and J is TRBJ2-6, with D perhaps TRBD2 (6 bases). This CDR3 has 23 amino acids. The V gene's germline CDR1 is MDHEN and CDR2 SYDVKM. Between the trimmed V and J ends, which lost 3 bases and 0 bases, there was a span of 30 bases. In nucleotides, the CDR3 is TGTGCCAGCAGTTTTCGGAGGGAGCGTCGTCGAAAAGACGGGAGCTCTGGGGCCAACGTCCTGACTTTC. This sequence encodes CASSFRRERRRKDGSSGANVLTF.

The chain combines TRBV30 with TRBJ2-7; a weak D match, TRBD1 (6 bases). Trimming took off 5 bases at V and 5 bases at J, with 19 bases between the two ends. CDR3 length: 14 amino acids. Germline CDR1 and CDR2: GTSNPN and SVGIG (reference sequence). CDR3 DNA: TGTGCCTGGGAAGGGACAAGCTGGGGTGACGAGCAGTACTTC. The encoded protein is CAWEGTSWGDEQYF.

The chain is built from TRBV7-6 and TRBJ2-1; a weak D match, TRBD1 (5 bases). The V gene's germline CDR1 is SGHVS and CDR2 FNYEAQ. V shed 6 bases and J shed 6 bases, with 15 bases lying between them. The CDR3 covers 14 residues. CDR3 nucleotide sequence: TGTGCCAGCAGTCCTTGGACATTAGGCAATGAGCAGTTCTTC. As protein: CASSPWTLGNEQFF. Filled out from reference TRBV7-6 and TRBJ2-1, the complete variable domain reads GAGVSQSPRYKVTKRGQDVALRCDPISGHVSLYWYRQALGQGPEFLTYFNYEAQQDKSGLPNDRFSAERPEGSISTLTIQRTEQRDSAMYRCASSPWTLGNEQFFGPGTRLTVL.

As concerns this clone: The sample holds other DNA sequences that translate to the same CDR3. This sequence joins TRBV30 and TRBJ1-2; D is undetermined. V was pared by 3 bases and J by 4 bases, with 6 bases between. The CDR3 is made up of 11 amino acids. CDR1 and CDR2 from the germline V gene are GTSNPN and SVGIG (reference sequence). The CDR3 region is CAWRSGYGYTF. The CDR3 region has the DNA TGTGCCTGGAGATCAGGCTATGGCTACACCTTC.

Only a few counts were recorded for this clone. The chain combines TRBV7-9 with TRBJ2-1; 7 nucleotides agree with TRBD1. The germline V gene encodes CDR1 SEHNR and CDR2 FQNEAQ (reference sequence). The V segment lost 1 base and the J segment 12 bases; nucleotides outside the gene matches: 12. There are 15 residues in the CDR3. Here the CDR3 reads CASSLEGQPRDGQFF. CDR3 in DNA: TGTGCCAGCAGCTTAGAGGGACAGCCACGGGACGGGCAGTTCTTC.

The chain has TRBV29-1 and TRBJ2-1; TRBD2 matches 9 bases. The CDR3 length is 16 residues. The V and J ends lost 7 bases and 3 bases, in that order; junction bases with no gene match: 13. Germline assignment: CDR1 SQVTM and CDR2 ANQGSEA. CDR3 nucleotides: TGCAGCGCGGACGGGAAGGGACTAGCTCACTACAATGAGCAGTTCTTC. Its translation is CSADGKGLAHYNEQFF.

The CDR3 loop is CASSPANSGANTGELFF. For the CDR3, the DNA is TGCGCCAGCAGCCCGGCGAATAGCGGTGCGAACACCGGGGAGCTGTTTTTT. V usage is TRBV5-1 and J usage is TRBJ2-2; possibly TRBD2 for D (6 bases). V shed 4 bases and J shed 0 bases, with 16 bases lying between them. Germline assignment: CDR1 SGHRS and CDR2 YFSETQ. CDR3 size: 17 residues.

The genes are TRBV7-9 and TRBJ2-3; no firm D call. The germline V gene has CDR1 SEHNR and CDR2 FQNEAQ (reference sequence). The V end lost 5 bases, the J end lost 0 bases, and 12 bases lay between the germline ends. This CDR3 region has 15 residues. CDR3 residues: CASSHRSPSTDTQYF. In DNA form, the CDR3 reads TGTGCCAGCAGCCACAGAAGTCCTAGCACAGATACGCAGTATTTT.

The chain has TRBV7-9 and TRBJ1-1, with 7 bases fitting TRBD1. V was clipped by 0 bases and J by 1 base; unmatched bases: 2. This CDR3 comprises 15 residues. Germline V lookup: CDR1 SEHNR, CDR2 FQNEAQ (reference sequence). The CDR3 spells CASSLAAGGNTEAFF. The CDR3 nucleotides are TGTGCCAGCAGCTTAGCCGCAGGGGGGAACACTGAAGCTTTCTTT.

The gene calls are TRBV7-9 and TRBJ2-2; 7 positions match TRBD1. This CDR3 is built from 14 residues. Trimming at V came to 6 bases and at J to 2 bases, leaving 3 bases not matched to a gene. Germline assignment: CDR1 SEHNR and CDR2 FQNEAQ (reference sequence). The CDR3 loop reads CASSHRGNTGELFF. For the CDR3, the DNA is TGTGCCAGCAGTCACAGGGGAAACACCGGGGAGCTGTTTTTT.

CDR3 nucleotides: TGTGCCAGCATCCAAGGGGGGGACACTGAAGCTTTCTTT. Residues: CASIQGGDTEAFF. V gene TRBV28 combines with J gene TRBJ1-1; weak D call: TRBD1 (6 bases). The CDR3 sequence is 13 residues long. Germline CDR1 and CDR2: MDHEN and SYDVKM. V lost 7 bases and J 3 bases, leaving 12 bases between the germline ends.

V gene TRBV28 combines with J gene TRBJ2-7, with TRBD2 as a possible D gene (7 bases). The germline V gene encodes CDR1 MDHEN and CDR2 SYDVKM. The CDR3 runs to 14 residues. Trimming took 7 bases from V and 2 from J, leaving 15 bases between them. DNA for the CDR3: TGTGCCAGCACCCTGGGGGGGGCGGCCTACGAGCAGTACTTC. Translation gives CASTLGGAAYEQYF.

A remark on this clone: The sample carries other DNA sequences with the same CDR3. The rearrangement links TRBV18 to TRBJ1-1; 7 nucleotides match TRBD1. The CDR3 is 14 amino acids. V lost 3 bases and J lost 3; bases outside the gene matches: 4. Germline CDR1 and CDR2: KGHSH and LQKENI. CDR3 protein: CASSPTGRDTEAFF. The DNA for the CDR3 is TGTGCCAGCTCACCGACAGGGCGGGACACTGAAGCTTTCTTT.

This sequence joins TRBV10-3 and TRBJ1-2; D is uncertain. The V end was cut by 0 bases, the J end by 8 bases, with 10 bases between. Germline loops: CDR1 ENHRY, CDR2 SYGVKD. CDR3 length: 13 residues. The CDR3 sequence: CAISESRSGGYTF. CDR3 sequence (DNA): TGTGCCATCAGTGAGTCACGATCGGGGGGCTACACCTTC.